The sample holds many counts of the clone carrying this T cell receptor beta chain. The J segment lost 9 bases and the V segment lost 4 bases, leaving 11 bases of the junction unmatched. Germline-derived CDR1 and CDR2 are SGHRS and YFSETQ. This CDR3 spans 15 amino acids. This specimen belongs to a study of T cells in Graves' hyperthyroidism and ophthalmopathy. Amplification yielded TCR beta CDR3 regions, with RNA transcripts as the source. When the TCR CDR3 underwent first-round RT-PCR, the HTBI primer set was used. TCRdb called the multiplex PCR reads again in MiXCR, with one record for every CDR3 protein. The sample consists of under 350,000 distinct CDR3 sequences, about 17% of them appearing once.

The chain uses TRBV5-1 and TRBJ2-1; TRBD1 matches 9 bases. The sample comprised blood. This TCR came from a woman aged 60 to 75 with Graves' ophthalmopathy. The CDR3 DNA follows: TGCGCCAGCAGCCATCCGGGACAGGGTCAAGGTGAGCAGTTCTTC. Translating gives CASSHPGQGQGEQFF.